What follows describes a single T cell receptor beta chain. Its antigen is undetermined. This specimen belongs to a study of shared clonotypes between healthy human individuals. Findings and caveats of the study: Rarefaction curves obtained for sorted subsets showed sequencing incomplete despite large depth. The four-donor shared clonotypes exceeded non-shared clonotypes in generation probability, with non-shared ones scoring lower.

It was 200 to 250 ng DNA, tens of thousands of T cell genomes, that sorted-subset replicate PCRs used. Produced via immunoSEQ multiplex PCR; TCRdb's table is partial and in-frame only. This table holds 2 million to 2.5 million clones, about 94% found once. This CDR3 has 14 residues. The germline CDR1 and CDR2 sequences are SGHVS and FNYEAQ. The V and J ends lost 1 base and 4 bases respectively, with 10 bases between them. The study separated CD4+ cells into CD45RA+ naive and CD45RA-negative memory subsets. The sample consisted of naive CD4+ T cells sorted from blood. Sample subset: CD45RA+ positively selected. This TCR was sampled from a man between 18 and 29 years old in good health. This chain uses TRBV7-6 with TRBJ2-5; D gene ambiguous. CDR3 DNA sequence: TGTGCCAGCAGCTTAGGGTCAAGGTCAGAGACCCAGTACTTC. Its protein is CASSLGSRSETQYF.